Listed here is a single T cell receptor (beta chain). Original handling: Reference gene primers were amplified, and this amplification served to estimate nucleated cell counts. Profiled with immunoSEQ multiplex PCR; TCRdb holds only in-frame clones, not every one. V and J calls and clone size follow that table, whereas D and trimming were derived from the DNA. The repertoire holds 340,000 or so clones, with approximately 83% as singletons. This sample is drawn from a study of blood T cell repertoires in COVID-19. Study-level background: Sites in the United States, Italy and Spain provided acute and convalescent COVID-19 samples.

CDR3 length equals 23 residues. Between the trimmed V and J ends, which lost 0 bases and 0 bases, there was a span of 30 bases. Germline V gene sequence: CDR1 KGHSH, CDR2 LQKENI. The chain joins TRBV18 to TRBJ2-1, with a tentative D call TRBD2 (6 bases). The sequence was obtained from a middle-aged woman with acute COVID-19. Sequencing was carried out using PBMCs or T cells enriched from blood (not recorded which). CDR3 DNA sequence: TGTGCCAGCTCACCACCCTTGTTTGGGACTGATCCCCCAAGCCTGAGCTCCTACAATGAGCAGTTCTTC. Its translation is CASSPPLFGTDPPSLSSYNEQFF. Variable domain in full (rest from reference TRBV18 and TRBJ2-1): NAGVMQNPRHLVRRRGQEARLRCSPMKGHSHVYWYRQLPEEGLKFMVYLQKENIIDESGMPKERFSAEFPKEGPSILRIQQVVRGDSAAYFCASSPPLFGTDPPSLSSYNEQFFGPGTRLTVL.